Sequencing of this TCR beta chain was carried out in a study of T-cell reconstitution after alpha-beta-depleted transplantation in children. This clonotype appeared many times. For TCRbeta, the library was prepared with unique molecular identifiers. One entry per CDR3 protein results from TCRdb running MiXCR on the PCR reads. Of under 450,000 distinct CDR3 sequences in the sample, 13% were seen once. Germline V gives CDR1 SGHRS, CDR2 YFSETQ. This CDR3 region has 16 residues. The V and J ends lost 2 bases and 4 bases, in that order; junction bases with no gene match: 11. The clonotype originates from a human donor who donated a stem cell graft to a child with Fanconi anemia. The rearrangement uses TRBV5-1 and TRBJ2-5; 7 bases map to TRBD1. The specimen was PBMCs, collected from the stem cell graft. The CDR3, as DNA: TGCGCCAGCAGCTTACTGCCGGGACAGAGGGGAGAGACCCAGTACTTC. It translates to CASSLLPGQRGETQYF.